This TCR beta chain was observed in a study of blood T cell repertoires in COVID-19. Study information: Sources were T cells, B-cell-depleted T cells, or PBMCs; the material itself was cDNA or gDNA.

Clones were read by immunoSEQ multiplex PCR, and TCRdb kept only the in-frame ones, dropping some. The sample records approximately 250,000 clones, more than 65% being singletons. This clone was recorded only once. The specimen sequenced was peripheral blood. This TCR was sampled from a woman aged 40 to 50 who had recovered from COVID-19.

The CDR3 loop is CASSLQGAGVDTQYF. The CDR3, as DNA: TGTGCCAGCAGCTTACAGGGGGCGGGCGTGGATACGCAGTATTTT. The rearrangement uses TRBV7-2 and TRBJ2-3; TRBD1 agrees at 8 bases. CDR1 and CDR2 from the germline V gene are SGHTA and FQGNSA. This CDR3 spans 15 amino acids. V shed 2 bases and J 6 bases; nucleotides not matched to a gene: 7.